The subject of this entry is one T cell receptor beta chain. CDR1 and CDR2 (germline): SGHVS, FQNEAQ. Between the trimmed V and J ends, which lost 4 bases and 4 bases, there was a span of 7 bases. This CDR3 is 13 amino acids long. Original processing notes: How many nucleated cells were present was estimated from reference gene primer amplification. Here immunoSEQ multiplex PCR was the method, and the copy in TCRdb shows in-frame clones only, minus some. V and J calls and clone size are as listed in that table; D and trimming were resolved from the DNA. Here the sample spans around 190,000 clones, around 81% being singletons. The data belong to a study of blood T cell repertoires in COVID-19. Study details: Researchers got acute and convalescent COVID-19 samples from the United States, Italy and Spain. T cells, B-cell-depleted T cells, or PBMCs provided the cDNA or gDNA that served as material.

Patients in Seattle were enrolled during active infection, then followed longitudinally. The clonotype was recovered from a woman aged 40 to 50 with COVID-19, enrolled during active disease. The V call is TRBV7-8, the J call TRBJ2-2, with a tentative D call TRBD1 (5 bases). The specimen sequenced was peripheral blood. Written as DNA, the CDR3 is TGTGCCAGCAGCTCGGACACCACCGGGGAGCTGTTTTTT. This translates into CASSSDTTGELFF.